Presented here are 4 T cell receptor beta chains from one specimen sequenced in a study of T-cell reconstitution after alpha-beta-depleted transplantation in children. This sample's TCRbeta library carried unique molecular identifier barcodes. In TCRdb, the PCR reads were re-called with MiXCR into one record per CDR3 protein. This sample carries over 150,000 distinct CDR3 sequences, 11% of them seen once, and the ten largest clones take roughly 13%. This material consisted of PBMCs, taken before TCRalphabeta/CD19-depleted stem cell transplant. The source is a boy between 2 and 10 years old with acute myeloid leukemia, due to receive a stem cell transplant.

This clonotype was recorded at least ten times. The rearrangement uses TRBV20-1 and TRBJ2-3, with TRBD2 matching over 7 bases. Germline assignment: CDR1 DFQATT and CDR2 SNEGSKA (reference sequence). This CDR3 spans 16 amino acids. The V segment lost 1 base and the J segment 4 bases; nucleotides outside the gene matches: 11. CDR3 bases: TGCAGTGCTAGAGTATTAAGGGCGGGAGACCCAGATACGCAGTATTTT. Its protein is CSARVLRAGDPDTQYF.

In its sample, this clonotype was seen many times. CDR3 region: CSAGSSGNTIYF. Written as DNA, the CDR3 is TGCAGCGCGGGGAGCTCTGGAAACACCATATATTTT. The chain joins TRBV29-1 to TRBJ1-3; D ambiguous. CDR3 length: 12 amino acids. CDR1 SQVTM and CDR2 ANQGSEA come from the germline V gene. V was trimmed by 7 bases and J by 0 bases, leaving 7 bases between them.

This clonotype showed up many times. This chain connects TRBV28 to TRBJ2-1; TRBD2 agrees at 7 bases. V gave up 5 bases and J gave up 4 bases; unmatched junction bases: 8. This CDR3 has 15 amino acids. CDR1 and CDR2 (germline): MDHEN, SYDVKM. The CDR3 sequence is CASSPGASGYNEQFF. Here the CDR3 DNA reads TGTGCCAGCAGTCCCGGGGCTAGCGGATACAATGAGCAGTTCTTC. The full variable domain, in which reference TRBV28 and TRBJ2-1 provide the parts outside the CDR3, is DVKVTQSSRYLVKRTGEKVFLECVQDMDHENMFWYRQDPGLGLRLIYFSYDVKMKEKGDIPEGYSVSREKKERFSLILESASTNQTSMYLCASSPGASGYNEQFFGPGTRLTVL.

This clonotype was observed a single time. Being one base from a much bigger clone, this may be a read error. This chain uses TRBV11-2 with TRBJ2-4; 8 bases line up with TRBD1. Germline CDR1 is SGHAT and CDR2 is FQNNGV. This CDR3 spans 20 amino acids. Trimming at V came to 4 bases and at J to 0 bases, leaving 17 bases not matched to a gene. The CDR3 DNA is TGTGCCAGCAGCTCAATCCGGGACAGGTGGACTAACCTAGCCAAAAACATTCAGTACTTC. Its translation: CASSSIRDRWTNLAKNIQYF.